Described below is a single T cell receptor beta chain sequence and its context. A junction end diverges from the germline sequence, so it may reflect a read error. The CDR3 is 13 residues long. Germline CDR1 SGHTA, CDR2 FQGNSA. This record comes from a study of CD8+CD57+ T cells in acquired aplastic anemia. TCR beta VDJ and CDR3 profiles were obtained from a genomic DNA template. From the reads, TCRdb called clonotypes with MiXCR, one entry per CDR3 protein. This sample carries some 130,000 distinct CDR3 sequences, roughly 50% of them seen once, and the ten largest clones take 2% to 3%. The chain employs TRBV7-2 and TRBJ2-1, with no clear D. Near its end, the DNA agrees better with TRBJ2-7, so the J call may be wrong. Sequencing input: sorted CD4+, CD8+, or CD8+CD57+ T cells (not recorded which) from PBMCs. The TCR comes from a human donor in good health, serving as a control. CDR3: CASTIIFPGEQYF. Here the CDR3 DNA reads TGCGCCAGCACCATTATCTTTCCGGGCGAGCAGTACTTC.